This T cell receptor (beta chain) was identified in a study of shared clonotypes between healthy human individuals. Trimming stripped 6 bases from V and 4 bases from J, with 9 bases between. The V gene's germline CDR1 is DFQATT and CDR2 SNEGSKA (reference sequence). The CDR3 extends over 11 amino acids. Every subset had its genomic DNA shared out evenly among several immunoSEQ plates. Generated by immunoSEQ multiplex PCR, the TCRdb table keeps only in-frame clones and is missing some. Counted here are 400,000 to 500,000 clones, 76% occurring once; the ten biggest clones make up 10% to 15%. For this clone: Its antigen is undetermined.

Study results and caveats: Genetic and exposure-history diversity was limited by the small donor number.

The J gene is TRBJ1-2, the V gene TRBV20-1; D is unclear. Sample: PBMCs. The receptor comes from a woman in her thirties or forties in good health. Some clones in this sample may be carry-over from other donors' samples. CDR3 coding DNA: TGCAGTGCGAGGAGTAGCTATGGCTACACCTTC. Translating it yields CSARSSYGYTF.